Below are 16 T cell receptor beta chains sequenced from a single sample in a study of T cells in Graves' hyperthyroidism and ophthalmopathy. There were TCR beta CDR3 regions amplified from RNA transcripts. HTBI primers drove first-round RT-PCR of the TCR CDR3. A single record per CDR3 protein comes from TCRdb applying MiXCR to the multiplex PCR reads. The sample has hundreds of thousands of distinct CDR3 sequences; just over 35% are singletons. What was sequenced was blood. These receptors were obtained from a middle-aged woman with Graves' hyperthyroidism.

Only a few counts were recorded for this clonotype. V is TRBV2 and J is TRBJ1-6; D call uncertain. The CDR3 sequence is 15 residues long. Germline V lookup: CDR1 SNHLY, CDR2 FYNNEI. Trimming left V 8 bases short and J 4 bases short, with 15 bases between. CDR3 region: CASSPGSQYNSPLHF. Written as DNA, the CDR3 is TGTGCCAGCTCACCAGGCAGCCAGTATAATTCACCCCTCCACTTT.

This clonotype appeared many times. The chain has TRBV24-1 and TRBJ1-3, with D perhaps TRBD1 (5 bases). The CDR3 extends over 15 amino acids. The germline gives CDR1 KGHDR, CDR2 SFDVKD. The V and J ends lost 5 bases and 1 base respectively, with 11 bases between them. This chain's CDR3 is CATSGVGPSGNTIYF. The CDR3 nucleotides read TGTGCCACCAGTGGCGTGGGACCATCTGGAAACACCATATATTTT.

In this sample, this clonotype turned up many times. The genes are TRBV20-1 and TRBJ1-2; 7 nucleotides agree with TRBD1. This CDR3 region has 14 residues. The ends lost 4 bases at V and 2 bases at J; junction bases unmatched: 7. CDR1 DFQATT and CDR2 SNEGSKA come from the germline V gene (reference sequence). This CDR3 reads CSAIPGQRNYGYTF. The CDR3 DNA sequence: TGCAGTGCTATACCGGGACAGAGAAACTATGGCTACACCTTC.

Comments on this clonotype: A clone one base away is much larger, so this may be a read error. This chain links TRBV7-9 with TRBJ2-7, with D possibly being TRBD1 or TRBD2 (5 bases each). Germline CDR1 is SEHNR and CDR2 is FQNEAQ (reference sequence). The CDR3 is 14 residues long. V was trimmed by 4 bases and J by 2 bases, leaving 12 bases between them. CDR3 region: CASSSGHATYEQYF. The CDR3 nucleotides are TGTGCCAGCAGCTCGGGGCACGCGACCTACGAGCAGTACTTC.

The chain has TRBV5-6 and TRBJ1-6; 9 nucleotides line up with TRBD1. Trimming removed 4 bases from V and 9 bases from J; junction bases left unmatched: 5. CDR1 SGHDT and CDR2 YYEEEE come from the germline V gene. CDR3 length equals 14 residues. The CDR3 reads CASSLWTGVSPLHF. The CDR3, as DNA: TGTGCCAGCAGCCTATGGACAGGGGTTTCACCCCTCCACTTT. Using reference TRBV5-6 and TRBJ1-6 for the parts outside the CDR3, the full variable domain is DAGVTQSPTHLIKTRGQQVTLRCSPKSGHDTVSWYQQALGQGPQFIFQYYEEEERQRGNFPDRFSGHQFPNYSSELNVNALLLGDSALYLCASSLWTGVSPLHFGNGTRLTVT.

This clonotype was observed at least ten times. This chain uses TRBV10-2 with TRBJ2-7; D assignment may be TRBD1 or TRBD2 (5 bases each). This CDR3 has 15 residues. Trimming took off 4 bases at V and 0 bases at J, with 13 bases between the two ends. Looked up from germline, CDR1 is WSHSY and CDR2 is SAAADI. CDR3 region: CASSAGPKASYEQYF. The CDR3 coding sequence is TGCGCCAGCAGTGCGGGACCAAAAGCCTCCTACGAGCAGTACTTC.

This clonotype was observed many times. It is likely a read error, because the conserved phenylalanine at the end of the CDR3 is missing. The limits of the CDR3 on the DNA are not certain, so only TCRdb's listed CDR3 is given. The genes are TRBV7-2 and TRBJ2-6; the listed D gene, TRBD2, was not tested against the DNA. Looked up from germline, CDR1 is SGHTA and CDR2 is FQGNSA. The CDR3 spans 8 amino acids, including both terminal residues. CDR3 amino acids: CASSPGTS.

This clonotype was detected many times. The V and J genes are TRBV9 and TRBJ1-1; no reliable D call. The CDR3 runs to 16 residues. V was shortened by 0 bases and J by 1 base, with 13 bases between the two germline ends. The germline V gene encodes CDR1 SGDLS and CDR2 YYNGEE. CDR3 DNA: TGTGCCAGCAGCGTAGGCTGGACGGTCAGGAACACTGAAGCTTTCTTT. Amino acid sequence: CASSVGWTVRNTEAFF.

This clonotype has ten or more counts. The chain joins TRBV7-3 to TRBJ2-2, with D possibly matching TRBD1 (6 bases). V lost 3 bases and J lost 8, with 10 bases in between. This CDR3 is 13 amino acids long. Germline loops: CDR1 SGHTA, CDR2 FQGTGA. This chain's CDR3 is CASSLPGAGELFF. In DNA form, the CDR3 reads TGTGCCAGCAGCTTGCCAGGGGCTGGGGAGCTGTTTTTT.

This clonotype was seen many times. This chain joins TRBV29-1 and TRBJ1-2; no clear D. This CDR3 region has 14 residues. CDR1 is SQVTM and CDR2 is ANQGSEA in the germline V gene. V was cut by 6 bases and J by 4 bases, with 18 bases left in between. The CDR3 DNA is TGCAGCGTAACCGACTCGCCAGAACTCTATGGCTACACCTTC. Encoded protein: CSVTDSPELYGYTF.

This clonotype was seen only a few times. In DNA form, the CDR3 reads TGTGCCACCAGCCCGGGACAGGGATGGGGTTACCAGCATTTT. It translates to CATSPGQGWGYQHF. The genes are TRBV24-1 and TRBJ1-5; 9 bases fit TRBD1. Germline-derived CDR1 and CDR2 are KGHDR and SFDVKD. The CDR3 has 14 amino acids. The V and J ends lost 7 bases and 12 bases, in that order; junction bases with no gene match: 12.

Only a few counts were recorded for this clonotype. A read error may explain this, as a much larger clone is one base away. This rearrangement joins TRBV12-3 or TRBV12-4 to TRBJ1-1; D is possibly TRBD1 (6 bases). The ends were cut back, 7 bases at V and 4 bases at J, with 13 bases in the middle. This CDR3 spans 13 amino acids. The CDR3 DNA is TGTGCCAGCATAACAGGCAGGGGCACTGAAGCTTTCTTT. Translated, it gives CASITGRGTEAFF.

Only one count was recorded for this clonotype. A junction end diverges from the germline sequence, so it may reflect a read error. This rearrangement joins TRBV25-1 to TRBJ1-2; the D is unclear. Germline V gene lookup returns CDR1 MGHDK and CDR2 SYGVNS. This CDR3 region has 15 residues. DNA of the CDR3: TGTGCCAGCAGTTACTCGAATCCGGCAGACTATGGCCACACCTTC. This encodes CASSYSNPADYGHTF.

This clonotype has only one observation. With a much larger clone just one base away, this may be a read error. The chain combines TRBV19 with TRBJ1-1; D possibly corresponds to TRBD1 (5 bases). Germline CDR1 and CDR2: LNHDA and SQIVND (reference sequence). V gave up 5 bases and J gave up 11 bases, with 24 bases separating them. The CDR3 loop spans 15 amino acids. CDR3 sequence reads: CASSLYATRDLRAFF. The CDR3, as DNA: TGTGCCAGTAGTCTCTACGCGACCAGGGACCTAAGGGCTTTCTTT.

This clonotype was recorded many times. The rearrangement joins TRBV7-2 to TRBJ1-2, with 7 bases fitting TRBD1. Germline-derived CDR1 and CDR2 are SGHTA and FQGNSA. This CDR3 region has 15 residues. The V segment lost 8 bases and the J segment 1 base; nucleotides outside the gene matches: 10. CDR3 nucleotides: TGTGCCAGCTCACCGGGACAGAGATATAACTATGGCTACACCTTC. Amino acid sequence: CASSPGQRYNYGYTF.

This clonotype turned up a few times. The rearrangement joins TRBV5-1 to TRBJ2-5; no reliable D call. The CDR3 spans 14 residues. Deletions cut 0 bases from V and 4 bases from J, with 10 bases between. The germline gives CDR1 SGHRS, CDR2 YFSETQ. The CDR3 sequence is CASSLEGSGETQYF. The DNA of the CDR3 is TGCGCCAGCAGCTTGGAGGGATCTGGAGAGACCCAGTACTTC.